A selection of T cell receptor beta chains follows, all from one sample in a study of identical twins. TCRdb recomputed calls from the 5' RACE reads with MiXCR, one row per CDR3 protein. The sample includes about 240,000 distinct CDR3 sequences, under 12% seen only once; the top ten take approximately 9.1%. Sequenced: memory T cells sorted from blood. The receptors come from a man aged 50 to 59 in good health. Both conserved end residues are part of each CDR3.

j_call v_call cdr3_aa
TRBJ2-3 TRBV28 CARGGLAGRPDTQYF
TRBJ2-5 TRBV6-2/TRBV6-3 CASSPPAGTDLRETQYF
TRBJ2-3 TRBV11-1 CASSLSGRAGDTQYF
TRBJ1-1 TRBV7-9 CASSNTGVTEAFF
TRBJ2-7 TRBV5-1 CASSWTSGKLSYEQYF
TRBJ1-4 TRBV20-1 CSASRTTNEKLFF
TRBJ2-7 TRBV5-1 CASSLIGTAYEQYF
TRBJ2-5 TRBV5-4 CASSRASGASETQYF
TRBJ2-1 TRBV4-3 CASSQERGNEQFF
TRBJ1-2 TRBV20-1 CSAPTLGGYTF
TRBJ2-1 TRBV4-2 CASSQDFGALVSEQFF
TRBJ2-2 TRBV3-1 CASSQDTLTAWNTGELFF
TRBJ1-1 TRBV20-1 CSARMTGVNTEAFF
TRBJ2-7 TRBV10-3 CAISERPRNRYEQYF
TRBJ2-3 TRBV15 CATSLTSVVTDTQYF
TRBJ2-7 TRBV3-1 CASSQGFTYEQYF
TRBJ1-4 TRBV4-3 CASSQDQGSWGEKLFF
TRBJ2-7 TRBV12-3/TRBV12-4 CASSPLAGAAYEQYF
TRBJ2-5 TRBV20-1 CSASFNLETQYF
TRBJ2-7 TRBV5-1 CASSHGGAASSYEQYF
TRBJ2-2 TRBV12-3/TRBV12-4 CASSLGGANTGELFF
TRBJ2-5 TRBV7-9 CASSPLAGAAGQETQYF
TRBJ1-2 TRBV3-1 CASSQAGGGFYGYTF
TRBJ1-6 TRBV7-8 CASSHGQGYSPLHF
TRBJ2-1 TRBV6-1 CASSVSDSYNEQFF
TRBJ1-4 TRBV27 CASSAPGRPEKLFF
TRBJ2-7 TRBV5-1 CASSLQAGEYEQYF
TRBJ1-3 TRBV3-1 CASSKRDSGNTIYF
TRBJ2-3 TRBV11-3 CASSRGPGDTQYF
TRBJ1-1 TRBV5-6 CASSSTSGQGNFNTEAFF
TRBJ2-2 TRBV4-3 CASSQEAGTGELFF
TRBJ2-5 TRBV7-2 CASSLGVAKETQYF
TRBJ1-2 TRBV7-9 CASSPQGEGYTF
TRBJ2-6 TRBV20-1 CSARNYGVSGANVLTF
TRBJ2-5 TRBV29-1 CSSGEETQYF
TRBJ2-3 TRBV5-4 CASSLGTSGGLADTQYF
TRBJ2-6 TRBV6-2/TRBV6-3 CASRPTAAGANVLTF
TRBJ2-3 TRBV12-3/TRBV12-4 CASSLGQVYADTQYF
TRBJ2-1 TRBV18 CASSPEDTGPHEQFF
TRBJ2-2 TRBV2 CASRRSTGTGELFF
TRBJ1-1 TRBV7-8 CASSLGQGWTEAFF
TRBJ1-1 TRBV10-3 CATNRGLDTEAFF
TRBJ2-7 TRBV6-1 CASSLGLAGVDEQYF
TRBJ2-3 TRBV20-1 CSALNSAGEDTQYF
TRBJ2-7 TRBV20-1 CSASMPGGGWGPSYEQYF